This TCR beta chain was captured in a study of post-analysis software for immune sequencing data. This CDR3 comprises 13 residues. V trimming: 9 bases; J trimming: 4 bases; junction bases outside the gene matches: 1. Germline-derived CDR1 and CDR2 are KGHDR and SFDVKD. Comments on this clonotype: The antigen is not known.

Each TCR beta cDNA library carried unique molecular identifiers. T cells numbering about 0.85 to 11 million yielded a few hundred thousand cDNA molecules. TCRdb reprocessed the PCR reads via MiXCR and lists one record per CDR3 protein. Found here are roughly 580,000 distinct CDR3 sequences, about 44% of them singletons; the top ten hold more than 1.5%. General study findings and limits: Controls' normalized Chao1 diversity significantly exceeded that of multiple sclerosis patients. Same-batch samples co-clustered strongly by F measure. Higher frequency in patients than in controls was seen for roughly five TRBV segments, with TRBV5-6, TRBV5-1 and TRBV20-1 among them.

The V and J genes are TRBV24-1 and TRBJ2-1; 11 bases align to TRBD2. This receptor was obtained from a girl aged 10 to 17 with multiple sclerosis. Input material: blood. The CDR3 DNA is TGTGCCACCTCTAGCGGGGGGTACAATGAGCAGTTCTTC. This sequence encodes CATSSGGYNEQFF.